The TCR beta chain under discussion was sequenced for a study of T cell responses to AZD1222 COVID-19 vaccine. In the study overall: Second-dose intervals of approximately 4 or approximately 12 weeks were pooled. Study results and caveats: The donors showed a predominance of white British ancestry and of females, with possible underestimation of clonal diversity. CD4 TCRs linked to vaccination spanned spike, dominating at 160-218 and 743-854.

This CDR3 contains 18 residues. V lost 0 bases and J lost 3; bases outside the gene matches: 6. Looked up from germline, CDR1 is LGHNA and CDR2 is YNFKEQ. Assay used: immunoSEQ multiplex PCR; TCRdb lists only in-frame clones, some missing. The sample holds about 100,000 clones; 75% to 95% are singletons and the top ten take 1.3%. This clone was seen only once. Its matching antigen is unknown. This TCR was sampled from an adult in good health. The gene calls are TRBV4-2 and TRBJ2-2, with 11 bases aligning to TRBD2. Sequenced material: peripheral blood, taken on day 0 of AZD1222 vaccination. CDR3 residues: CASSQDPMTSGDTGELFF. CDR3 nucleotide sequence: TGTGCCAGCAGCCAAGACCCTATGACTAGCGGGGACACCGGGGAGCTGTTTTTT.